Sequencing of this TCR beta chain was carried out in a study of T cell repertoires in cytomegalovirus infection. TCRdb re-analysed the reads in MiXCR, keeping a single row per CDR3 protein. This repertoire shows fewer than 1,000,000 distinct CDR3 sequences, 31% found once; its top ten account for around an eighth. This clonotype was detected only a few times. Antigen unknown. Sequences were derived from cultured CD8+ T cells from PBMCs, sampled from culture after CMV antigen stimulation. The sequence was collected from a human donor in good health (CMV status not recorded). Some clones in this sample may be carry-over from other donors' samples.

The CDR3 is CASSWGGAGNEQFF. DNA of the CDR3: TGTGCCAGCTCCTGGGGAGGGGCTGGCAATGAGCAGTTCTTC. The chain uses TRBV27 and TRBJ2-1, with 7 bases matching TRBD2. Germline V gives CDR1 MNHEY, CDR2 SMNVEV (reference sequence). The V segment lost 8 bases and the J segment 6 bases; nucleotides outside the gene matches: 10. This CDR3 is built from 14 residues.